The sequence of this T cell receptor beta chain was determined in a study of blood T cells in healthy people across ages. A second PCR, run for about 7 to 11 cycles, used a sample-barcoded 5' primer plus a J-beta primer mix. A single record per CDR3 protein comes from TCRdb applying MiXCR to the 5' RACE reads. The top ten clones hold more than 35% of a sample with hundreds of thousands of distinct CDR3 sequences, about 54% of them seen once. V was clipped by 4 bases and J by 11 bases; unmatched bases: 4. The CDR3 is made up of 13 amino acids. Germline V CDR1 and CDR2: SGHDT, YYEEEE. The V call is TRBV5-6, the J call TRBJ1-4; 11 bases map to TRBD1. This sequence originates from a man in his fifties or sixties in good health. The sequenced sample was blood. This chain's CDR3 is CASSTDRGLKLFF. CDR3 coding DNA: TGTGCCAGCAGCACGGACAGGGGGCTGAAACTGTTTTTT.